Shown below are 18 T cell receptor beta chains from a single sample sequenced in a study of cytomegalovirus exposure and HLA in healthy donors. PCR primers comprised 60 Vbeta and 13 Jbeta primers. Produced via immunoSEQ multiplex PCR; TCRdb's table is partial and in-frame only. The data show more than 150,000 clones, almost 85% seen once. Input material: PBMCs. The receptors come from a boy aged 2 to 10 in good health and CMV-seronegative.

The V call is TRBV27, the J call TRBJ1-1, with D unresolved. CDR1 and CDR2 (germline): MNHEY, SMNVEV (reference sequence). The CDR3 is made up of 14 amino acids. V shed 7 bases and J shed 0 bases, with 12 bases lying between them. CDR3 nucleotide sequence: TGTGCCAGCAACTCACGGTCCTTGAACACTGAAGCTTTCTTT. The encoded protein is CASNSRSLNTEAFF.

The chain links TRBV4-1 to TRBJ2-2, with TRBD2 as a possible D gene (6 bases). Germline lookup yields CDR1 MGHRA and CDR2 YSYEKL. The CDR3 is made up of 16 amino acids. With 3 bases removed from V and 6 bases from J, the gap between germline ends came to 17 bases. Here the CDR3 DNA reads TGCGCCAGCAGCCAGACAGCGGGTCGGGTGTCCGGGGAGCTGTTTTTT. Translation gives CASSQTAGRVSGELFF.

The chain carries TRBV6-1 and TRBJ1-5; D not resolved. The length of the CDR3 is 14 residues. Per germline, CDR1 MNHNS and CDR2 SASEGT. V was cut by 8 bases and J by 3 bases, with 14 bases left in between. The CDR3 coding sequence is TGTGCCAGCGAGGTCGGCAGTTTCAATCAGCCCCAGCATTTT. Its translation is CASEVGSFNQPQHF.

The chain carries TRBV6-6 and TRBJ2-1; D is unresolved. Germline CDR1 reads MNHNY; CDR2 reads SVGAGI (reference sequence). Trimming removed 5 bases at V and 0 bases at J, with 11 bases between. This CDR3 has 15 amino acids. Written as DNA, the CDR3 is TGTGCCAGCAGTCGCACTATTTACTCCTACAATGAGCAGTTCTTC. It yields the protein CASSRTIYSYNEQFF.

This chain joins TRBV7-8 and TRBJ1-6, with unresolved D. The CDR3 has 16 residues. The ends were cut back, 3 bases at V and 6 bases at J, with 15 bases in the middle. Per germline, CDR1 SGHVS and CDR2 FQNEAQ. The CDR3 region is CASSFPGSRSNSPLHF. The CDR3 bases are TGTGCCAGCAGCTTTCCCGGGTCACGGAGTAATTCACCCCTCCACTTT.

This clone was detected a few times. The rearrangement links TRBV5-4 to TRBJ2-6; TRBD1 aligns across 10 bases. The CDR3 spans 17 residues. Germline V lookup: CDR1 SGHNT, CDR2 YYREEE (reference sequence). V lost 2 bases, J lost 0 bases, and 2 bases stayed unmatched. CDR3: CASSFRTGGSGANVLTF. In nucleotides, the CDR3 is TGTGCCAGCAGCTTTAGGACAGGGGGCTCTGGGGCCAACGTCCTGACTTTC.

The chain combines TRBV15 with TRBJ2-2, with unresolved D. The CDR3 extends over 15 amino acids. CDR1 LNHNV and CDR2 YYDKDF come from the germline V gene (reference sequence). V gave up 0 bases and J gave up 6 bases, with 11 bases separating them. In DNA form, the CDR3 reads TGTGCCACCAGCAGAGATCGCAGGATATCCGGGGAGCTGTTTTTT. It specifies CATSRDRRISGELFF.

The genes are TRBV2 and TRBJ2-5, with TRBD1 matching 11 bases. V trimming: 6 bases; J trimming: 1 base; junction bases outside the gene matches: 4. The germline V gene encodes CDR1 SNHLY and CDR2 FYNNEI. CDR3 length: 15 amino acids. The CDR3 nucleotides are TGTGCCAGCAGCCGGGACAGGGGGGGCCAAGAGACCCAGTACTTC. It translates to CASSRDRGGQETQYF.

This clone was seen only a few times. The CDR3: CASSQEGQGTYEQYF. The CDR3, as DNA: TGCGCCAGCAGCCAAGAGGGACAGGGGACCTACGAGCAGTACTTC. The chain has TRBV4-1 and TRBJ2-7, with 10 bases identical to TRBD1. CDR1 is MGHRA and CDR2 is YSYEKL in the germline V gene. The CDR3 extends over 15 amino acids. Trimming removed 0 bases from V and 2 bases from J; junction bases left unmatched: 1.

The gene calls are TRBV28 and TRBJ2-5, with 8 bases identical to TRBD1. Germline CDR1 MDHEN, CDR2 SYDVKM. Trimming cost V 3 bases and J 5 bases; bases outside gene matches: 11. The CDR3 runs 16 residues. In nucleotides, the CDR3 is TGTGCCAGCAGTTTCTCAGGACAGGGCTCTGCGGAGACCCAGTACTTC. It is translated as CASSFSGQGSAETQYF.

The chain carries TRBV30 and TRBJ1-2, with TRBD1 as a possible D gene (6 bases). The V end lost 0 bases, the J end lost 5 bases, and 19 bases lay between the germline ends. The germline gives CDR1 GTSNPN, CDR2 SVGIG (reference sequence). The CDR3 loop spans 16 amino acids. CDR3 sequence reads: CAWSVPGTSDVYGYTF. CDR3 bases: TGTGCCTGGAGTGTACCCGGGACATCTGACGTATATGGCTACACCTTC.

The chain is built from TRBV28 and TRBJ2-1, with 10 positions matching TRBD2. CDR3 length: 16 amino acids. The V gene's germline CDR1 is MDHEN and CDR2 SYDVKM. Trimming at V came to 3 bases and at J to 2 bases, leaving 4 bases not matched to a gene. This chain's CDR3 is CASSLWLAGAYNEQFF. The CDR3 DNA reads TGTGCCAGCAGTTTGTGGCTAGCGGGAGCCTACAATGAGCAGTTCTTC. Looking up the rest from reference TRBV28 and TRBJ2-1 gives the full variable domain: DVKVTQSSRYLVKRTGEKVFLECVQDMDHENMFWYRQDPGLGLRLIYFSYDVKMKEKGDIPEGYSVSREKKERFSLILESASTNQTSMYLCASSLWLAGAYNEQFFGPGTRLTVL.

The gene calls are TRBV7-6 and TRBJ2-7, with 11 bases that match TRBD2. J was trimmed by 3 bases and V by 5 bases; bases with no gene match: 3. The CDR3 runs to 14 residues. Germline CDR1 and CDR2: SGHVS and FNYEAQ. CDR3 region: CASSIGTSGYEQYF. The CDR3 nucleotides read TGTGCCAGCAGCATCGGGACTAGCGGCTACGAGCAGTACTTC.

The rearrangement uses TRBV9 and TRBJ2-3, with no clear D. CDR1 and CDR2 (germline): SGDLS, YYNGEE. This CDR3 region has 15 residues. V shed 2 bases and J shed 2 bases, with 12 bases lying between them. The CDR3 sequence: CASSVGGANTDTQYF. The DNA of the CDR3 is TGTGCCAGCAGCGTGGGTGGAGCCAACACAGATACGCAGTATTTT.

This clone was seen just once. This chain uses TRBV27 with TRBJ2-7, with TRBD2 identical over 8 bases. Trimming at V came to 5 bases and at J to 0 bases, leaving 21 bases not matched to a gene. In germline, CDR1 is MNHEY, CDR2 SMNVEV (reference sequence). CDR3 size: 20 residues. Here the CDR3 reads CASSHSGWQAGASSSYEQYF. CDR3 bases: TGTGCCAGCAGTCATTCGGGGTGGCAAGCGGGAGCCTCCAGCTCCTACGAGCAGTACTTC.

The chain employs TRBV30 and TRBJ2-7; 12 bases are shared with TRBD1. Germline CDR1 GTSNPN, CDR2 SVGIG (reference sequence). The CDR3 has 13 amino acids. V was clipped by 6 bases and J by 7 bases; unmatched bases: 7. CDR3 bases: TGTGCCTGCCCGGGACAGGGGGCGAGGGAGCAGTACTTC. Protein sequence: CACPGQGAREQYF.

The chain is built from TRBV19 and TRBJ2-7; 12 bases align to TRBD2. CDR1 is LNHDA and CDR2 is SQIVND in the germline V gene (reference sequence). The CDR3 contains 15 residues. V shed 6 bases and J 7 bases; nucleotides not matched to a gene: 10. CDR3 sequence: CASSAALAGGGEQYF. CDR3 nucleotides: TGTGCCAGTAGCGCTGCACTAGCGGGAGGTGGAGAGCAGTACTTC.

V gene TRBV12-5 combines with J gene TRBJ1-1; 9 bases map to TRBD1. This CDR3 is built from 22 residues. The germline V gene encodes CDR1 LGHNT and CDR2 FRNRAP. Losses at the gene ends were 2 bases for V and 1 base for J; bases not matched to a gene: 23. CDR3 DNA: TGTGCTAGTGGTTTGTGGGCCGTGGGGACAGGGTGGGGCGAGTCGGAGAACACTGAAGCTTTCTTT. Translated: CASGLWAVGTGWGESENTEAFF.